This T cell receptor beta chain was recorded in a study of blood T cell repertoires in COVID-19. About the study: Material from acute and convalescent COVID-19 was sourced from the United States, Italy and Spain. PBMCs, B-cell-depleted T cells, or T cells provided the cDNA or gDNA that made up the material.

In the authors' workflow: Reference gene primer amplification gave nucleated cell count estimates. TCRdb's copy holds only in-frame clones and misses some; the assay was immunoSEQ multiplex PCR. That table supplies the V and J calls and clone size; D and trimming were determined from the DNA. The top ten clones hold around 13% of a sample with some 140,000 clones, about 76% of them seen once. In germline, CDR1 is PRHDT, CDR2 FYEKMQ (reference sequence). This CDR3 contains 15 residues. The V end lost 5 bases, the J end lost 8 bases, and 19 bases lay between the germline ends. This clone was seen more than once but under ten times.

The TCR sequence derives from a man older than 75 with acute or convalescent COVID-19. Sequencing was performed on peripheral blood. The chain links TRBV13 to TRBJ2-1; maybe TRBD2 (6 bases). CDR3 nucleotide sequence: TGTGCCAGCAGCCTCAGATCGGGGGACCCCCATGAGCAGTTCTTC. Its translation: CASSLRSGDPHEQFF.